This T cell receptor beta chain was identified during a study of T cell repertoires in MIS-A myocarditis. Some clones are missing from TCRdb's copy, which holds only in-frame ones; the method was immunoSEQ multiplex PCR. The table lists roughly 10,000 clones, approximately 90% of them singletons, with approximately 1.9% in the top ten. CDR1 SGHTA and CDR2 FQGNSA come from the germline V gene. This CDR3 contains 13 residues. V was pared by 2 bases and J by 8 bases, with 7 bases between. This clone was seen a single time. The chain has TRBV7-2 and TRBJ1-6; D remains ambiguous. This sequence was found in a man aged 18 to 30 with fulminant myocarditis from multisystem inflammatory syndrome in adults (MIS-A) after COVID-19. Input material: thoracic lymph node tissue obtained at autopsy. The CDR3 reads CASSLRWDSPLHF. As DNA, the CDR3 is TGTGCCAGCAGCTTAAGGTGGGATTCACCCCTCCACTTT.